One sample yielded the 10 T cell receptor beta chains listed below, sequenced in a study of T cells in localized non-small cell lung cancer. The protocol was immunoSEQ multiplex PCR, while the TCRdb copy is restricted to in-frame clones and leaves out a portion. The repertoire holds about 39,000 clones, 70% to 80% seen once, with about a third in the top ten. Material: PBMCs, obtained before any cancer treatment. These TCRs come from a woman aged 40-70 years with stage II squamous cell lung carcinoma.

The chain combines TRBV6-5 with TRBJ2-7; 7 bases are a match to TRBD2. The CDR3 runs 16 residues. After removal of 0 bases from V and 5 bases from J, the junction contained 10 bases not matched to a gene. Germline lookup yields CDR1 MNHEY and CDR2 SVGAGI. The CDR3: CASSYSKVGGSHEQYF. In nucleotides, the CDR3 is TGTGCCAGCAGTTACTCGAAGGTCGGCGGGAGCCACGAGCAGTACTTC.

V is TRBV13 and J is TRBJ2-1, with D perhaps TRBD2 (6 bases). Trimming pared 6 bases from V and 0 bases from J, leaving 12 bases between. This CDR3 region has 15 residues. The germline CDR1 and CDR2 sequences are PRHDT and FYEKMQ (reference sequence). CDR3 amino acids: CASSYGGNSYNEQFF. The CDR3 DNA reads as TGTGCCAGCAGTTACGGAGGGAACTCCTACAATGAGCAGTTCTTC.

This clone was seen a handful of times. The rearrangement links TRBV2 to TRBJ1-2; a possible D gene is TRBD1 (5 bases). V lost 0 bases, J lost 4 bases, and 9 bases lay in between. In germline, CDR1 is SNHLY, CDR2 FYNNEI. The CDR3 loop spans 14 amino acids. CDR3 coding DNA: TGTGCCAGCAGTGAAGCGGGGCCGGCCTATGGCTACACCTTC. Amino acid sequence: CASSEAGPAYGYTF.

This chain links TRBV6-1 with TRBJ2-3; D uncertain. CDR1 is MNHNS and CDR2 is SASEGT in the germline V gene. The CDR3 extends over 13 amino acids. Trimming took 1 base from V and 7 from J, leaving 9 bases between them. DNA for the CDR3: TGTGCCAGCAGTGAAGAGCGTCTGCATACGCAGTATTTT. Residues: CASSEERLHTQYF.

The rearrangement links TRBV6-1 to TRBJ1-1; 7 positions agree with TRBD1. V trimming: 10 bases; J trimming: 1 base; junction bases outside the gene matches: 6. Per the germline V gene, CDR1 is MNHNS and CDR2 is SASEGT. The CDR3 is made up of 13 amino acids. CDR3 bases: TGTGCCACCGGGGACAGTTGGAACACTGAAGCTTTCTTT. Protein sequence: CATGDSWNTEAFF.

V gene TRBV18 combines with J gene TRBJ2-5; 8 bases line up with TRBD1. Germline loops: CDR1 KGHSH, CDR2 LQKENI. The V gene end was trimmed by 4 bases and the J gene end by 2 bases; junction bases not matched to a gene: 3. The CDR3 extends over 14 amino acids. CDR3 sequence (DNA): TGTGCCAGCTCACTAGGGACAGGACAAGAGACCCAGTACTTC. Residues: CASSLGTGQETQYF.

V gene TRBV2 combines with J gene TRBJ2-5, with 8 positions matching TRBD2. CDR1 is SNHLY and CDR2 is FYNNEI in the germline V gene. The CDR3 is 15 residues long. With 2 bases clipped from V and 7 bases from J, the junction kept 9 bases outside the gene matches. CDR3 bases: TGTGCCAGCAGTGAAAACAGCGGGGGCATTGGGACCCAGTACTTC. Translated: CASSENSGGIGTQYF.

The chain couples TRBV28 to TRBJ1-6; D gene unclear. Trimming left V 2 bases short and J 4 bases short, with 12 bases between. The germline V gene has CDR1 MDHEN and CDR2 SYDVKM. This CDR3 has 16 residues. As DNA, the CDR3 is TGTGCCAGCAGTTTAAGGCCAGAGCCATATAATTCACCCCTCCACTTT. Its translation: CASSLRPEPYNSPLHF.

This chain joins TRBV5-6 and TRBJ1-3; TRBD1 matches at 7 bases. J gave up 4 bases and V 4 bases, and 8 bases lay outside the gene matches. The CDR3 has 15 amino acids. Germline CDR1 SGHDT, CDR2 YYEEEE. Here the CDR3 reads CASSHGGTVGNTIYF. DNA for the CDR3: TGTGCCAGCAGCCACGGGGGGACAGTCGGAAACACCATATATTTT.

The rearrangement joins TRBV28 to TRBJ1-5, with D unresolved. V lost 10 bases and J lost 4, with 11 bases in between. Germline-derived CDR1 and CDR2 are MDHEN and SYDVKM. The CDR3 contains 12 residues. The CDR3 sequence is CATSGGNQPQHF. As DNA, the CDR3 is TGTGCCACCTCAGGAGGTAATCAGCCCCAGCATTTT. Full variable domain (outside the CDR3, taken from reference TRBV28 and TRBJ1-5): DVKVTQSSRYLVKRTGEKVFLECVQDMDHENMFWYRQDPGLGLRLIYFSYDVKMKEKGDIPEGYSVSREKKERFSLILESASTNQTSMYLCATSGGNQPQHFGDGTRLSIL.